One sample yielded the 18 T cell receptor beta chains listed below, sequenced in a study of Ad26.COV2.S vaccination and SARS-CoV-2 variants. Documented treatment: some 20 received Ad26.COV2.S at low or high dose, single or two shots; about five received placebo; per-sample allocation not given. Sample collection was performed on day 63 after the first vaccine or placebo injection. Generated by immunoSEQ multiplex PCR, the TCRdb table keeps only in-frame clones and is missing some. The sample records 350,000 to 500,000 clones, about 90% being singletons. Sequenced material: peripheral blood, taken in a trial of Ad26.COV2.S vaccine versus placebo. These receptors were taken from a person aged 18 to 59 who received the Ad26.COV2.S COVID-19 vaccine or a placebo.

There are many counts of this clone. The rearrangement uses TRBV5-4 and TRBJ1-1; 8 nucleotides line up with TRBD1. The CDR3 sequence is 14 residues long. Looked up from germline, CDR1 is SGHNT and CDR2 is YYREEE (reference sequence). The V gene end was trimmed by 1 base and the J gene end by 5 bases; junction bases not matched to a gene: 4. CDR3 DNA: TGTGCCAGCAGCTTGCAGGGGGCGGGAACTGAAGCTTTCTTT. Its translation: CASSLQGAGTEAFF.

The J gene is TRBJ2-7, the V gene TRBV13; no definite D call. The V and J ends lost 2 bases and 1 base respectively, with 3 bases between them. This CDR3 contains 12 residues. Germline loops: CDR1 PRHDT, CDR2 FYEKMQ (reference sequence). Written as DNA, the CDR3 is TGTGCCAGCAGCTTAAGGTCCTACGAGCAGTACTTC. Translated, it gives CASSLRSYEQYF.

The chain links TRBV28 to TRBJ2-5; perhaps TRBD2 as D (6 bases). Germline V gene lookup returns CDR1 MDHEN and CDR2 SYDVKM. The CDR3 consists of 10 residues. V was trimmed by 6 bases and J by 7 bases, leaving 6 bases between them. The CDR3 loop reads CASSGRTQYF. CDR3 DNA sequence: TGTGCCAGCAGCGGGAGGACCCAGTACTTC. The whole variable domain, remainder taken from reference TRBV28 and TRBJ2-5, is DVKVTQSSRYLVKRTGEKVFLECVQDMDHENMFWYRQDPGLGLRLIYFSYDVKMKEKGDIPEGYSVSREKKERFSLILESASTNQTSMYLCASSGRTQYFGPGTRLLVL.

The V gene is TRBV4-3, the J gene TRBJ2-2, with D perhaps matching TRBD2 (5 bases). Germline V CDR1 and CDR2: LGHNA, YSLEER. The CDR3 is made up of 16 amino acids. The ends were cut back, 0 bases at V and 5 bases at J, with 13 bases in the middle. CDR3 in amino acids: CASSQDPGLSTGELFF. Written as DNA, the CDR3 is TGCGCCAGCAGCCAAGACCCGGGGTTGTCTACCGGGGAGCTGTTTTTT.

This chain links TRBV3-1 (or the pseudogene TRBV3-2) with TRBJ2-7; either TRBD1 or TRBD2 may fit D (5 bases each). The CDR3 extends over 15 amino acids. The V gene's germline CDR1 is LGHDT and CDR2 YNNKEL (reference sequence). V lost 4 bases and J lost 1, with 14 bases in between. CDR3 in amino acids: CASSRGAGTSYEQYF. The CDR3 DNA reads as TGTGCCAGCAGCCGAGGGGCGGGCACTTCCTACGAGCAGTACTTC.

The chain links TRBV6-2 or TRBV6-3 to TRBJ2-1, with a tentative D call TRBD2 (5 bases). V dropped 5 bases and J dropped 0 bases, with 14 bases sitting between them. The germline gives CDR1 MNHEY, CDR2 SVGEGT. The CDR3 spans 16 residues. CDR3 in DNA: TGTGCCAGCAGTCGACCGACTATGAGCTCCTACAATGAGCAGTTCTTC. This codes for CASSRPTMSSYNEQFF.

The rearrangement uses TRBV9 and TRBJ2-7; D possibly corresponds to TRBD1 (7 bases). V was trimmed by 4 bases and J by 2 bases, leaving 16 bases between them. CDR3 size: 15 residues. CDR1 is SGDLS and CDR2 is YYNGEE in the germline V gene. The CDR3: CASSPGDSGAYEQYF. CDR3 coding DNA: TGTGCCAGCAGCCCGGGGGACAGCGGAGCCTACGAGCAGTACTTC.

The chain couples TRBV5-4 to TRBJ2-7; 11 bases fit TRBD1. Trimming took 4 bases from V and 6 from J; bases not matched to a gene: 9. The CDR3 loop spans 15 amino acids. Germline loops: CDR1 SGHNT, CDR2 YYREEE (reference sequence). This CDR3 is CASSKGQGVRGEQYF. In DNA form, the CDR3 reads TGTGCCAGCAGCAAGGGACAGGGGGTTAGGGGCGAGCAGTACTTC.

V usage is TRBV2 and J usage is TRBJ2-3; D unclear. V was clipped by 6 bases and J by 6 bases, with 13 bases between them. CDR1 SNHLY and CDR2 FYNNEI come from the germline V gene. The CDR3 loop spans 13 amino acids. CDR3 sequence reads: CASSVTLGDTQYF. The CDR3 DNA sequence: TGTGCCAGCAGCGTAACCCTGGGGGATACGCAGTATTTT.

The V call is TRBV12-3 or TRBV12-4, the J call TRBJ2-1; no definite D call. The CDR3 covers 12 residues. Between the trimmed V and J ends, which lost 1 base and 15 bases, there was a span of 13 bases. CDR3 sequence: CASSLGRPIGFF. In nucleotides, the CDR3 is TGTGCCAGCAGTTTAGGACGTCCCATAGGGTTCTTC.

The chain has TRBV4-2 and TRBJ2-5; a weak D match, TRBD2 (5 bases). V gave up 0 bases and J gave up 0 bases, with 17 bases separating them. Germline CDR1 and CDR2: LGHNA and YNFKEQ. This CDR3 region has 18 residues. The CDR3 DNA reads TGTGCCAGCAGCCAAGAACGCCGCCCAGCGGTAAACCAAGAGACCCAGTACTTC. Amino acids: CASSQERRPAVNQETQYF.

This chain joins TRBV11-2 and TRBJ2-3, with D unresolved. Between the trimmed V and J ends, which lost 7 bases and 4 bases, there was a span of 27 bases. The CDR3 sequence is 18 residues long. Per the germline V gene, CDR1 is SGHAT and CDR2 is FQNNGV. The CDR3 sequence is CASNIGASSSPRADTQYF. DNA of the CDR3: TGTGCCAGCAACATCGGCGCGAGCTCGTCCCCTCGGGCAGATACGCAGTATTTT.

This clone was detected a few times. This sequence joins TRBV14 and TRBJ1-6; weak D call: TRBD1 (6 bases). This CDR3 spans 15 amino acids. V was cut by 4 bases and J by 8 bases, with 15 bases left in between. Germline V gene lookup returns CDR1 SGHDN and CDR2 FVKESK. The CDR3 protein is CASSLGGARDSPLHF. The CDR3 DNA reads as TGTGCCAGCAGCCTCGGGGGCGCGAGGGATTCACCCCTCCACTTT.

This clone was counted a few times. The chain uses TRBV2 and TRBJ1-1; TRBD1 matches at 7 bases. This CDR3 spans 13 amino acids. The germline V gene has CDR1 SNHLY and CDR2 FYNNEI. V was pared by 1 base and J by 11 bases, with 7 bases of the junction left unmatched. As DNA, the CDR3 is TGTGCCAGCAGTGAAGAGGGGAGGGGGCTTGCTTTCTTT. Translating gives CASSEEGRGLAFF. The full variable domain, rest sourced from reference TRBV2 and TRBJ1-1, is EPEVTQTPSHQVTQMGQEVILRCVPISNHLYFYWYRQILGQKVEFLVSFYNNEISEKSEIFDDQFSVERPDGSNFTLKIRSTKLEDSAMYFCASSEEGRGLAFFGQGTRLTVV.

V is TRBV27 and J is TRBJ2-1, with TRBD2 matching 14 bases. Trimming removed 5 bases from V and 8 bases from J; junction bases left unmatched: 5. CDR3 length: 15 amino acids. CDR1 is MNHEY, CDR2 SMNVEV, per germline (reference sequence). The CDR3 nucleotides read TGTGCCAGCAGTCCGGGACTAGCGGGAGTCCATGAGCAGTTCTTC. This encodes CASSPGLAGVHEQFF.

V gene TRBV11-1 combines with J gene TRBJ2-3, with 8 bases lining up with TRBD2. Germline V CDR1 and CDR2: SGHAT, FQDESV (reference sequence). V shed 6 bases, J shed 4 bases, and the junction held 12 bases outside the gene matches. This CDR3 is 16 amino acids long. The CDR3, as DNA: TGTGCCAGCAGGCATGTCGGACTAGCATACCCAGATACGCAGTATTTT. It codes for CASRHVGLAYPDTQYF.

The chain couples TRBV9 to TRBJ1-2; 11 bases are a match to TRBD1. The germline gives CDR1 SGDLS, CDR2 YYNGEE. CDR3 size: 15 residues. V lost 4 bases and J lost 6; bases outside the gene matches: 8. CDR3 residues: CASSKDRGPVDGYTF. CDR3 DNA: TGTGCCAGCAGCAAGGACAGGGGGCCGGTGGATGGCTACACCTTC.

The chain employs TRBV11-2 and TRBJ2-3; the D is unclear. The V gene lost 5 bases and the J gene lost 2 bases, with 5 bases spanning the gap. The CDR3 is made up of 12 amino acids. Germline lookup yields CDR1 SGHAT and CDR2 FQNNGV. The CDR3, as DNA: TGTGCCAGCAGCAAAGACACAGATACGCAGTATTTT. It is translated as CASSKDTDTQYF. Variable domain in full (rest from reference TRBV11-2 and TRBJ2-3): EAGVAQSPRYKIIEKRQSVAFWCNPISGHATLYWYQQILGQGPKLLIQFQNNGVVDDSQLPKDRFSAERLKGVDSTLKIQPAKLEDSAVYLCASSKDTDTQYFGPGTRLTVL.